One T cell receptor (beta chain) is described in this entry. This CDR3 comprises 18 residues. Germline V lookup: CDR1 MDHEN, CDR2 SYDVKM. The V end lost 6 bases, the J end lost 0 bases, and 21 bases lay between the germline ends. Per the study methods: How many nucleated cells were present was estimated from reference gene primer amplification. TCRdb's copy holds only in-frame clones and misses some; the assay was immunoSEQ multiplex PCR. The V and J calls and clone size come from that table; D and trimming were worked out from the DNA. The sample records around 100,000 clones, 75% to 90% being singletons. This record comes from a study of blood T cell repertoires in COVID-19. For the study at large: From the United States, Italy and Spain came samples of acute and convalescent COVID-19. PBMCs, B-cell-depleted T cells, or T cells provided the cDNA or gDNA that made up the material.

The J gene is TRBJ1-3, the V gene TRBV28; possible D gene TRBD1, 5 bases. The sample was peripheral blood. This sequence was found in an elderly woman with acute or convalescent COVID-19. CDR3 sequence (DNA): TGTGCCAGCAGGACAGCCCCGGGAGCTGGTAGCTCTGGAAACACCATATATTTT. It specifies CASRTAPGAGSSGNTIYF.